This TCR beta chain was recovered during a study of blood T cell repertoires in COVID-19. Study overall: Researchers got acute and convalescent COVID-19 samples from the United States, Italy and Spain. The cDNA or gDNA used as material had been derived from T cells, B-cell-depleted T cells, or PBMCs.

Per the original methods: Amplification of reference gene primers provided the estimated nucleated cell counts. Clones were sequenced by immunoSEQ multiplex PCR, and TCRdb holds only the in-frame ones, with some missing. V and J calls and clone size are given by that table; D and trimming were obtained from the DNA. Of around 170,000 clones listed, about 86% are singletons. After removal of 3 bases from V and 8 bases from J, the junction contained 7 bases not matched to a gene. The CDR3 has 14 amino acids. Germline CDR1 reads MDHEN; CDR2 reads SYDVKM. Sample: peripheral blood. The rearrangement joins TRBV28 to TRBJ1-2; 9 bases are a match to TRBD1. The clonotype comes from a man aged 50-60 years with active or convalescent COVID-19. In nucleotides, the CDR3 is TGTGCCAGCAGTTTGGGGGGACAGGGAGGAGGCTACACCTTC. Residues: CASSLGGQGGGYTF.